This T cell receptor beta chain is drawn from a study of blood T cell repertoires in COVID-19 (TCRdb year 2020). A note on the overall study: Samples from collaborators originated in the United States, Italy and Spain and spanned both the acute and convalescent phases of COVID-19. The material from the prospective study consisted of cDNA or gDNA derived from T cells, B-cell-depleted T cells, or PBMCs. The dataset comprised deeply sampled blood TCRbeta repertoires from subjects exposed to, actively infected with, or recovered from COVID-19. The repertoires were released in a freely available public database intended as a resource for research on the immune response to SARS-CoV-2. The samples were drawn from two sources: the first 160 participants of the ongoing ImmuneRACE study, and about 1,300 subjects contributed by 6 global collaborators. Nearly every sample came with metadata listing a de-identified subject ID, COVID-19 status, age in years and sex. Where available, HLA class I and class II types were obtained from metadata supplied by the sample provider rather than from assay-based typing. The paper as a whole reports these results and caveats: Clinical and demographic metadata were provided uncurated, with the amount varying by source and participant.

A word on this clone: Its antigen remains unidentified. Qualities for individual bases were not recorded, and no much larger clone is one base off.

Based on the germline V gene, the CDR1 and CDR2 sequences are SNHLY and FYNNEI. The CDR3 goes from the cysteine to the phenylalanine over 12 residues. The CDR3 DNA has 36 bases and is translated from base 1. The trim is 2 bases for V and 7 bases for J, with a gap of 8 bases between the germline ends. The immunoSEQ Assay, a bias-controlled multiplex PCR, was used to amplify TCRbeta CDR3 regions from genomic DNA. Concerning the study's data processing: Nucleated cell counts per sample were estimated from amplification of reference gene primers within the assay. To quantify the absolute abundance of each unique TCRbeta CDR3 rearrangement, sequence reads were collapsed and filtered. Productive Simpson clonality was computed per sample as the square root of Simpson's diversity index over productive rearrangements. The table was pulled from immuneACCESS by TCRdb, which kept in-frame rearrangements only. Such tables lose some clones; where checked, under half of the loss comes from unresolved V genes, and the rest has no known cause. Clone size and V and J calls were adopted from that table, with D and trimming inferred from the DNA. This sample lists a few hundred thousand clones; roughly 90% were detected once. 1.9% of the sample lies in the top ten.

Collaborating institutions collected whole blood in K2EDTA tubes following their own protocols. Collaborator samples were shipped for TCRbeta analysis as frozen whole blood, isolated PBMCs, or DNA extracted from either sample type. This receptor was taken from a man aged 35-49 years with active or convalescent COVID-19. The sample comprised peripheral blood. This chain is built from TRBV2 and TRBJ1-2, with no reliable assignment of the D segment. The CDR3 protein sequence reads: CASSEFGVGYTF. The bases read TGTGCCAGCAGTGAATTCGGGGTTGGCTACACCTTC.